The 2 T cell receptor beta chains given below trace back to one sample, sequenced in a study of control samples from healthy donors and cancer patients. Using immunoSEQ multiplex PCR, the repertoire was profiled, and TCRdb retains in-frame clones only, with some absent. The sample lists around 90,000 clones; over 75% were seen once. The source material was blood. The source of these receptors is a woman between 40 and 55 years old in good health.

This clone was counted once. V is TRBV5-6 and J is TRBJ1-5; possibly TRBD1 for D (5 bases). V shed 1 base and J shed 4 bases, with 6 bases lying between them. The V gene's germline CDR1 is SGHDT and CDR2 YYEEEE. This CDR3 has 13 residues. The CDR3 region is CASSLRGNQPQHF. DNA of the CDR3: TGTGCCAGCAGCTTGCGGGGGAATCAGCCCCAGCATTTT.

The gene calls are TRBV2 and TRBJ1-5, with a tentative D call TRBD1 (6 bases). Germline values: CDR1 SNHLY, CDR2 FYNNEI. The CDR3 has 13 amino acids. V was trimmed by 8 bases and J by 3 bases, leaving 11 bases between them. This CDR3 is CASHWGPNQPQHF. The CDR3 DNA follows: TGTGCCAGCCACTGGGGGCCCAATCAGCCCCAGCATTTT.